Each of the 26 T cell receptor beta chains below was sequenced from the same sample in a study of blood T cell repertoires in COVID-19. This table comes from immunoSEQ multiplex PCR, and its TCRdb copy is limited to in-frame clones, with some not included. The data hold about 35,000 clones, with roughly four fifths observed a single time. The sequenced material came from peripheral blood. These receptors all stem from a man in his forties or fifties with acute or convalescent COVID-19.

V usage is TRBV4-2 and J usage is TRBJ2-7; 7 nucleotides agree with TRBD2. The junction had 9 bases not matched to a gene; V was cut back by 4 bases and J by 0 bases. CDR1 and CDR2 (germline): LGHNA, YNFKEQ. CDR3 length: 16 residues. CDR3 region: CASSRALADFSYEQYF. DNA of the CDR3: TGTGCCAGCAGCCGTGCCCTAGCGGATTTCTCCTACGAGCAGTACTTC.

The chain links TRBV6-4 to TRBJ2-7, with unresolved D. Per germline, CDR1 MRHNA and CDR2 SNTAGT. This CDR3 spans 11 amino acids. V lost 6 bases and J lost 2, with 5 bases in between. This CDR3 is CASRTTYEQYF. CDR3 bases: TGTGCCAGCAGGACAACCTACGAGCAGTACTTC.

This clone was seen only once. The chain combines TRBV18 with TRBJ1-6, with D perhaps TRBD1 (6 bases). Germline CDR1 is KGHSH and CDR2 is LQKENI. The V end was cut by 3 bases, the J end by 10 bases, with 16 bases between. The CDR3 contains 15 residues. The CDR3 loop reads CASSPEAGDGSPLHF. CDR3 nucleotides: TGTGCCAGCTCACCTGAGGCAGGGGACGGATCACCCCTCCACTTT.

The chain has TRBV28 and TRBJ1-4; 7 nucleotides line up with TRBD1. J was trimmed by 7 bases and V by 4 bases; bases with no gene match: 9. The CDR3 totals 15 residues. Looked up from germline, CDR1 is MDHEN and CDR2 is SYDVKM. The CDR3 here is CASSSGQAGTEKLFF. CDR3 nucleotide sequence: TGTGCCAGCAGTTCTGGACAGGCGGGAACTGAAAAACTGTTTTTT.

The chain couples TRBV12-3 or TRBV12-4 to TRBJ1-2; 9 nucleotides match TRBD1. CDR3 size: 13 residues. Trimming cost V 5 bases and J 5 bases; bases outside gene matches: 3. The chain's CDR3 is CASSGTGFYGYTF. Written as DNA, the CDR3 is TGTGCCAGCAGTGGGACAGGGTTTTATGGCTACACCTTC.

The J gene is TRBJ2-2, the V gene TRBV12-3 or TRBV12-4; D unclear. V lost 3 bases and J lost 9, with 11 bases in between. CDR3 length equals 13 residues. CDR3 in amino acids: CASSFQNDRELFF. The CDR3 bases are TGTGCCAGCAGTTTCCAGAATGACAGGGAGCTGTTTTTT.

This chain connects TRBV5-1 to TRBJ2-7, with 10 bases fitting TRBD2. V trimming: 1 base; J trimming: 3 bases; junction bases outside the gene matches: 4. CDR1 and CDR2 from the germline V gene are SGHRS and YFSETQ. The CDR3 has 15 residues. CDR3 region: CASSLSASGSYEQYF. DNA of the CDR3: TGCGCCAGCAGCTTGTCGGCTAGCGGGAGCTACGAGCAGTACTTC.

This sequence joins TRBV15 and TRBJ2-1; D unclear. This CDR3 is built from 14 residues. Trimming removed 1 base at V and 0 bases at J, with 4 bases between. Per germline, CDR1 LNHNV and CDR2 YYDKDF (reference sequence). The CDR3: CATSRGSSYNEQFF. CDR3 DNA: TGTGCCACCAGCAGAGGGAGCTCCTACAATGAGCAGTTCTTC.

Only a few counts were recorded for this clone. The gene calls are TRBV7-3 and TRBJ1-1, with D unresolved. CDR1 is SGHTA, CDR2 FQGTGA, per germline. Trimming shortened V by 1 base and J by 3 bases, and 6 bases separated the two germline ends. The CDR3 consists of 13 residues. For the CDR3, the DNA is TGTGCCAGCAGCTTAAGGAGAGACACTGAAGCTTTCTTT. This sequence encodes CASSLRRDTEAFF.

CDR3 amino acids: CASSYVGRGGETQYF. The DNA for the CDR3 is TGTGCCAGCAGTTACGTTGGTAGGGGAGGGGAGACCCAGTACTTC. This chain links TRBV6-5 with TRBJ2-5; the match to TRBD2 covers 7 bases. Per germline, CDR1 MNHEY and CDR2 SVGAGI. V gave up 2 bases and J gave up 5 bases; unmatched junction bases: 8. CDR3 size: 15 residues.

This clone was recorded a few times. This CDR3 is CASSEDRGYKPQHF. DNA of the CDR3: TGTGCCAGCAGTGAGGACAGGGGGTATAAGCCCCAGCATTTT. This chain joins TRBV2 and TRBJ1-5, with 10 nucleotides matching TRBD1. The CDR3 totals 14 residues. After removal of 3 bases from V and 8 bases from J, the junction contained 4 bases not matched to a gene. Germline lookup yields CDR1 SNHLY and CDR2 FYNNEI.

CDR3 coding DNA: TGTGCCAGCAGCTTAGCGTATTCACAGGTGGACGAGCAGTACTTC. It yields the protein CASSLAYSQVDEQYF. This chain links TRBV7-9 with TRBJ2-7; a weak D match, TRBD1 (5 bases). CDR3 length equals 15 residues. In germline, CDR1 is SEHNR, CDR2 FQNEAQ (reference sequence). Trimming stripped 0 bases from V and 5 bases from J, with 14 bases between.

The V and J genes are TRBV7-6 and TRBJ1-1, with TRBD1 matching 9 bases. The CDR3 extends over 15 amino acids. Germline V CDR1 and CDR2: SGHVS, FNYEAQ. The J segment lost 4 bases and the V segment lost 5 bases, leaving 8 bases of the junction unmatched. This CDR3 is CASSPQGAGSTEAFF. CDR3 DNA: TGTGCCAGCAGCCCACAGGGGGCAGGGAGCACTGAAGCTTTCTTT.

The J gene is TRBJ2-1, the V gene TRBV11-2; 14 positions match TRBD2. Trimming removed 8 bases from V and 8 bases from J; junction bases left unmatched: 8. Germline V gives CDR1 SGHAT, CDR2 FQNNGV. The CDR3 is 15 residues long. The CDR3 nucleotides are TGTGCCAGCCAACGACTAGCGGGAGGGCCAGATGAGCAGTTCTTC. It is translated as CASQRLAGGPDEQFF.

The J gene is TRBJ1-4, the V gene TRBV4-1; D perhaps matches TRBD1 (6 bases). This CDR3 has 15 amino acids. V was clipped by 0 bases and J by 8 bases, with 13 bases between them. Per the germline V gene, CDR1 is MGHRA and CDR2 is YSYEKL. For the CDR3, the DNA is TGCGCCAGCAGCCAAGATCGGGGGGCAGGGGAAAAACTGTTTTTT. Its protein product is CASSQDRGAGEKLFF.

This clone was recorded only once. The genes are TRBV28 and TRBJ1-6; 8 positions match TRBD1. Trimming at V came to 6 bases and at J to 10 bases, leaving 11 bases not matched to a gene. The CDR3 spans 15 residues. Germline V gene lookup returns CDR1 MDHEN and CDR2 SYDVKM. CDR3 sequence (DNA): TGTGCCAGCAGAGCCGGACAGGGCAATTCATCACCCCTCCACTTT. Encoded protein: CASRAGQGNSSPLHF.

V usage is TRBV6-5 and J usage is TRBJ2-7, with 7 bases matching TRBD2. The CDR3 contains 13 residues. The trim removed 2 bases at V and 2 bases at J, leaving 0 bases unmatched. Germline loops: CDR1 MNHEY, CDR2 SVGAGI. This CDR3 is CASSYSGTYEQYF. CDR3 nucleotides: TGTGCCAGCAGTTACAGCGGGACCTACGAGCAGTACTTC.

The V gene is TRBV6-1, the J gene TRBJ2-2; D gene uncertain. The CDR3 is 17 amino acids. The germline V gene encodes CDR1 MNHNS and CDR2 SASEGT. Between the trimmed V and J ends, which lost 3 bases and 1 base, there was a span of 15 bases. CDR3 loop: CASSDSPVKLNTGELFF. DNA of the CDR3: TGTGCCAGCAGTGATAGTCCCGTAAAATTGAACACCGGGGAGCTGTTTTTT.

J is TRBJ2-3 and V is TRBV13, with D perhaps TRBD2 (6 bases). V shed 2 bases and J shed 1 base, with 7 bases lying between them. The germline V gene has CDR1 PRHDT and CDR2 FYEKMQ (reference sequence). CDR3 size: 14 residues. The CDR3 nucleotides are TGTGCCAGCAGCTTACGACTAGGCACAGATACGCAGTATTTT. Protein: CASSLRLGTDTQYF.

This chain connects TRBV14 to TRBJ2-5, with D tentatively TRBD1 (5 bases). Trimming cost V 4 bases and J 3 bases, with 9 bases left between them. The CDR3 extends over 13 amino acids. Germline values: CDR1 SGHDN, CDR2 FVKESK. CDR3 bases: TGTGCCAGCAGCCCCCTAGGGGAAGAGACCCAGTACTTC. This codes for CASSPLGEETQYF.

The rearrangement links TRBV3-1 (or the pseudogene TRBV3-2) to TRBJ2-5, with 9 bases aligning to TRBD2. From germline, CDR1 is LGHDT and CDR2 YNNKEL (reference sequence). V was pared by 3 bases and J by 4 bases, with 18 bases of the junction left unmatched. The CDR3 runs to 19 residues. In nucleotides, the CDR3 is TGTGCCAGCAGCCAGTTCTACCTTAGCGGGAGAGAGGGGGCAGAGACCCAGTACTTC. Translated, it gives CASSQFYLSGREGAETQYF.

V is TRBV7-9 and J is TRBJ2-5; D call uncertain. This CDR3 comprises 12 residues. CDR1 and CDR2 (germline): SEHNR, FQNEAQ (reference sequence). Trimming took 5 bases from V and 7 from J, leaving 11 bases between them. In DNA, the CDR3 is TGTGCCAGCAGCACCACAAGAGGGACCCAGTACTTC. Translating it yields CASSTTRGTQYF.

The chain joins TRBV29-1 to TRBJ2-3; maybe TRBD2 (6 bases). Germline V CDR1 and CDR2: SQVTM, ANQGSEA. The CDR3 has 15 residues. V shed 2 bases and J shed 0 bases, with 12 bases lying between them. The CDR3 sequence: CSVEMTSTSTDTQYF. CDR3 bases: TGCAGCGTTGAAATGACTAGTACTAGCACAGATACGCAGTATTTT.

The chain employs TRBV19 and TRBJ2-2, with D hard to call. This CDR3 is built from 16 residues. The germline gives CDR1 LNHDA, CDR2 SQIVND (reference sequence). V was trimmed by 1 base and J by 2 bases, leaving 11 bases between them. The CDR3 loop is CASSIAPTVNTGELFF. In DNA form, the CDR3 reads TGTGCCAGTAGTATAGCCCCCACAGTAAACACCGGGGAGCTGTTTTTT.

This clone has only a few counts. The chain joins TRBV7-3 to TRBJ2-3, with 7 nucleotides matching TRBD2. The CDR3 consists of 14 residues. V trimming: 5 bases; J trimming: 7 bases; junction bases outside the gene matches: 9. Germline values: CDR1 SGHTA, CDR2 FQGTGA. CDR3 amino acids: CASSTGLPHNTQYF. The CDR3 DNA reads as TGTGCCAGCAGCACGGGACTACCTCATAATACGCAGTATTTT.

This CDR3 reads CSAVGLAGVLGTDTQYF. In nucleotides, the CDR3 is TGCAGCGCCGTGGGACTAGCGGGAGTCTTAGGCACAGATACGCAGTATTTT. The V and J genes are TRBV29-1 and TRBJ2-3, with 14 bases aligning to TRBD2. The CDR3 length is 17 residues. Germline CDR1 SQVTM, CDR2 ANQGSEA. J lost 1 base, V lost 7 bases, and 10 bases had no gene match.